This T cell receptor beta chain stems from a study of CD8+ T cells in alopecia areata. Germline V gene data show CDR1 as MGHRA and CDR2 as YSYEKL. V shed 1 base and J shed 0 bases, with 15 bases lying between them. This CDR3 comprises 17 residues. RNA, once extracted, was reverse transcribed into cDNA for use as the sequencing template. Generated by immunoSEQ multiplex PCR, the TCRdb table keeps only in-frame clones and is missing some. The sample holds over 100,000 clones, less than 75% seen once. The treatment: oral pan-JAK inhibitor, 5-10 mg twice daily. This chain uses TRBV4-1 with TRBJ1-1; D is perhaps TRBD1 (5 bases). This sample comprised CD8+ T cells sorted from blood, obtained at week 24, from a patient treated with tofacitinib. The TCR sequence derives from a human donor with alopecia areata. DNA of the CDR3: TGCGCCAGCAGCCAAGGGCAGGGAAATCCCTTGAACACTGAAGCTTTCTTT. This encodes CASSQGQGNPLNTEAFF.